This T cell receptor beta chain was documented in a study of blood T cell repertoires in COVID-19. Looking at the study overall: Donors in the United States, Italy and Spain gave samples during acute or convalescent COVID-19. Sources were T cells, B-cell-depleted T cells, or PBMCs; the material itself was cDNA or gDNA.

Original processing notes: Using reference gene primer amplification, nucleated cell counts were estimated. Clones were sequenced by immunoSEQ multiplex PCR, and TCRdb holds only the in-frame ones, with some missing. The V and J calls and clone size were taken over from that table, and D and trimming were inferred from the DNA. The repertoire includes 110,000 or so clones, roughly 87% of them detected once, and roughly 8% sits in the top ten. Trimming removed 7 bases at V and 5 bases at J, with 14 bases between. Germline V gene data show CDR1 as MDHEN and CDR2 as SYDVKM. The CDR3 is 14 amino acids. The specimen sequenced was peripheral blood. This TCR came from a human donor in a cohort sampled during active COVID-19. This sequence joins TRBV28 and TRBJ2-2, with D maybe TRBD2 (5 bases). The CDR3 DNA reads TGTGCCAGCACCCTACCCAGAGGGACCGGGGAGCTGTTTTTT. This encodes CASTLPRGTGELFF.